This T cell receptor (beta chain) was sequenced during a study of blood T cell repertoires in COVID-19. Whole-study context: Acute-phase and convalescent COVID-19 samples originated in the United States, Italy and Spain. From T cells, B-cell-depleted T cells, or PBMCs came the material, which was cDNA or gDNA.

The CDR3 has 12 amino acids. Germline lookup yields CDR1 SNHLY and CDR2 FYNNEI. After removal of 11 bases from V and 4 bases from J, the junction contained 5 bases not matched to a gene. Profiled with immunoSEQ multiplex PCR; TCRdb holds only in-frame clones, not every one. The data contain around 130,000 clones, about 85% of them singletons. This clone was seen once. The chain couples TRBV2 to TRBJ2-1; 7 bases match TRBD1. The receptor was isolated from a human donor in a cohort sampled during active COVID-19. Sequencing was carried out using peripheral blood. CDR3 coding DNA: TGTGCCGGACAGGCAGGGTACAATGAGCAGTTCTTC. It codes for CAGQAGYNEQFF. The full variable domain, its missing parts supplied by reference TRBV2 and TRBJ2-1, is EPEVTQTPSHQVTQMGQEVILRCVPISNHLYFYWYRQILGQKVEFLVSFYNNEISEKSEIFDDQFSVERPDGSNFTLKIRSTKLEDSAMYFCAGQAGYNEQFFGPGTRLTVL.